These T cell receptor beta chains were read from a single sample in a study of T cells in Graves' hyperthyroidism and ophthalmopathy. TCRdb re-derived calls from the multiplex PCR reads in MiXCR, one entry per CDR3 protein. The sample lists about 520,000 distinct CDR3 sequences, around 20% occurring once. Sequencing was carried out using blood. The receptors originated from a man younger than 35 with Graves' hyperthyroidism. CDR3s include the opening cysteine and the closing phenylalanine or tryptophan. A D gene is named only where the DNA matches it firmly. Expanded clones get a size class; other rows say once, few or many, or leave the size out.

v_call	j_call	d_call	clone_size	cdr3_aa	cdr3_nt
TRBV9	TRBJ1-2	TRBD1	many	CASSAWDSTSNYGYTF	TGTGCCAGCAGCGCCTGGGACAGTACTTCCAACTATGGCTACACCTTC
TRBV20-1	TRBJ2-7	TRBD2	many	CSATRTSGGTEQYF	TGCAGTGCAACCAGGACTAGCGGGGGCACCGAGCAGTACTTC
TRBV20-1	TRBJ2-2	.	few	CSAPGTMMTGELFF	TGCAGTGCTCCCGGGACAATGATGACCGGGGAGCTGTTTTTT
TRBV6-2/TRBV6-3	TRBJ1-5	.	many	CASSYSGSGQPQHF	TGTGCCAGCAGTTACTCGGGGTCGGGTCAGCCCCAGCATTTT
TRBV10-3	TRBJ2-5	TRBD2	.	CASGTSGARGETQYF	TGTGCCAGCGGGACTAGCGGGGCTCGGGGGGAGACCCAGTACTTC
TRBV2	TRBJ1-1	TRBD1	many	CASSPTGYTEAFF	TGTGCCAGCAGTCCGACAGGGTACACTGAAGCTTTCTTT
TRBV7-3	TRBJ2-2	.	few	CASSSTTAGELFF	TGTGCCAGCAGCTCGACGACAGCCGGGGAGCTGTTTTTT
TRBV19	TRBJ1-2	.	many	CASTPAGQGITGYTF	TGTGCCAGTACCCCCGCCGGGCAGGGTATCACCGGCTACACCTTC
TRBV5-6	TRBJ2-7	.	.	CASSLYAGTSPEQYF	TGTGCCAGCAGCTTGTATGCGGGAACCTCCCCCGAGCAGTACTTC
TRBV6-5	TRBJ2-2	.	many	CASSYSRRSNTGELFF	TGTGCCAGCAGTTACTCGAGACGATCGAACACCGGGGAGCTGTTTTTT
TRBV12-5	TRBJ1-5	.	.	CASGFRPLGFGGPQHF	TGTGCTAGTGGTTTCCGTCCCTTGGGCTTCGGAGGACCCCAGCATTTT
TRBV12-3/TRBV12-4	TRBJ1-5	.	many	CASSSHSVDYQPQHF	TGTGCCAGCAGTTCCCACAGTGTCGATTATCAGCCCCAGCATTTT
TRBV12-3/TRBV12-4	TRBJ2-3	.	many	CASSLLGADTQYF	TGTGCCAGCAGTTTACTGGGGGCAGATACGCAGTATTTT
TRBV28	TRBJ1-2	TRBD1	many	CASCPLFRDRGGYTF	TGTGCCAGCTGCCCTCTCTTCCGGGACAGGGGAGGCTACACCTTC
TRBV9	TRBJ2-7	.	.	CASSVTPVVPEQYF	TGTGCCAGCAGCGTAACACCAGTGGTTCCCGAGCAGTACTTC
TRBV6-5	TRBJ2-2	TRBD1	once	CASSYSGQFTGELFF	TGTGCCAGCAGTTACTCGGGACAGTTCACCGGGGAGCTGTTTTTT
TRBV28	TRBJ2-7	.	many	CASGWTYEQYF	TGTGCCAGCGGGTGGACCTACGAGCAGTACTTC
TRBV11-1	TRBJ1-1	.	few	CASLLTPGGTEAFF	TGTGCCAGCCTCCTCACGCCGGGGGGAACTGAAGCTTTCTTT
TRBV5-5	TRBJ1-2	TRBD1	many	CASGTGGDGYTF	TGTGCCAGCGGGACAGGGGGGGATGGCTACACCTTC
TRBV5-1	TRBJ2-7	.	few	CASSLLYNSYEQYF	TGCGCCAGCAGCTTGTTGTACAACTCCTACGAGCAGTACTTC
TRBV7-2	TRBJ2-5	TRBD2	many	CASSPTLGRLQETQYF	TGTGCCAGCAGCCCGACCCTCGGGAGGCTTCAAGAGACCCAGTACTTC
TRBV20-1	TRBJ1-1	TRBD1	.	CSAPRGLGTEAFF	TGCAGTGCTCCTAGGGGGCTCGGCACTGAAGCTTTCTTT
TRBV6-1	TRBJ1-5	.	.	CASREGGGSSNQPQHF	TGTGCCAGCAGGGAGGGGGGGGGCTCTAGCAATCAGCCCCAGCATTTT
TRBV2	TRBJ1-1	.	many	CASRWGSGMNTEAFF	TGTGCCAGCAGATGGGGGTCCGGGATGAACACTGAAGCTTTCTTT
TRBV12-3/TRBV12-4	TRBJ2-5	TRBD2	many	CASSQPWEGEETQYF	TGTGCCAGCAGCCAACCCTGGGAGGGAGAAGAGACCCAGTACTTC
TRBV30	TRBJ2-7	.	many	CAWRTETYEQYF	TGTGCCTGGAGAACAGAGACCTACGAGCAGTACTTC
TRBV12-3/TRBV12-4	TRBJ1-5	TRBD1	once	CASRATGYDQPQHF	TGTGCCAGCAGGGCGACAGGGTACGATCAGCCCCAGCATTTT
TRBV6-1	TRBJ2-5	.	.	CASSEAGLGETQYF	TGTGCCAGCAGTGAAGCGGGACTGGGGGAGACCCAGTACTTC
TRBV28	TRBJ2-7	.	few	CASNERGGRDEQYF	TGTGCCAGCAATGAGAGGGGCGGTAGGGACGAGCAGTACTTC
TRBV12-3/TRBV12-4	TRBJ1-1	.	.	CASSRTDYTEAFF	TGTGCCAGCAGTCGGACAGACTACACTGAAGCTTTCTTT
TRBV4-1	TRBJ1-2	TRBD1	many	CASSQGDRSYGYTF	TGCGCCAGCAGCCAGGGGGACAGGAGCTATGGCTACACCTTC
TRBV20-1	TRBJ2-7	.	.	CSASGANEQYF	TGCAGTGCTTCAGGGGCCAACGAGCAGTACTTC
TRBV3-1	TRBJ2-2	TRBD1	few	CASNMDRGDGELFF	TGTGCCAGCAACATGGACAGGGGGGACGGGGAGCTGTTTTTT
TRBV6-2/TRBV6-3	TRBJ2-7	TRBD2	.	CASSYGAGVYEQYF	TGTGCCAGCAGTTACGGTGCGGGGGTCTACGAGCAGTACTTC
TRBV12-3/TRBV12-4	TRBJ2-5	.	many	CASSLRGLGGTQYF	TGTGCCAGCAGTTTACGCGGCCTTGGAGGGACCCAGTACTTC
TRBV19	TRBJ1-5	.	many	CASSIGGGRLAQHF	TGTGCCAGTAGTATCGGAGGGGGGAGGTTGGCCCAGCATTTT
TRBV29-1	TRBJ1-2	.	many	CSVFLGTYGYTF	TGCAGCGTCTTCCTAGGTACCTATGGCTACACCTTC
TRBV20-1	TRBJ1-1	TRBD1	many	CSARVNRGTEAFF	TGCAGTGCTAGAGTCAACAGGGGGACTGAAGCTTTCTTT
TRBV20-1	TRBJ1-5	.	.	CSATRAVHQPQHF	TGCAGTGCCACTAGGGCGGTACATCAGCCCCAGCATTTT
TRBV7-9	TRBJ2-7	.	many	CASSLRGSAEQYF	TGTGCCAGCAGCTTACGGGGATCGGCCGAGCAGTACTTC
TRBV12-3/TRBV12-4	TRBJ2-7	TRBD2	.	CASSSSGGEGHEQYF	TGTGCCAGCAGTTCGAGCGGGGGCGAGGGCCACGAGCAGTACTTC
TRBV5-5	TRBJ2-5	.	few	CASSLRKLVGETQYF	TGTGCCAGCAGCTTGCGAAAACTTGTTGGGGAGACCCAGTACTTC